This record covers a single T cell receptor beta chain. As originally analysed: Reference gene primer amplification in the assay estimated nucleated cell counts. Clones were sequenced by immunoSEQ multiplex PCR, and TCRdb holds only the in-frame ones, with some missing. Clone size and the V and J calls come from that table; the DNA yielded D and trimming. The sample holds approximately 110,000 clones; 80% to 90% are singletons and the top ten take about 4.5%. V was shortened by 11 bases and J by 1 base, with 14 bases between the two germline ends. CDR3 length: 13 amino acids. CDR1 is MNHEY, CDR2 SVGAGI, per germline. This entry comes from a study of blood T cell repertoires in COVID-19. Looking at the study overall: The United States, Italy and Spain supplied acute and convalescent COVID-19 samples. T cells, B-cell-depleted T cells, or PBMCs supplied cDNA or gDNA.

The specimen was peripheral blood. The sequence was collected from a woman in her forties or fifties with acute or convalescent COVID-19. The V gene is TRBV6-5, the J gene TRBJ1-1; maybe TRBD1 (5 bases). CDR3 protein: CASFQGANTEAFF. CDR3 nucleotides: TGTGCCTCGTTTCAGGGCGCGAACACTGAAGCTTTCTTT.